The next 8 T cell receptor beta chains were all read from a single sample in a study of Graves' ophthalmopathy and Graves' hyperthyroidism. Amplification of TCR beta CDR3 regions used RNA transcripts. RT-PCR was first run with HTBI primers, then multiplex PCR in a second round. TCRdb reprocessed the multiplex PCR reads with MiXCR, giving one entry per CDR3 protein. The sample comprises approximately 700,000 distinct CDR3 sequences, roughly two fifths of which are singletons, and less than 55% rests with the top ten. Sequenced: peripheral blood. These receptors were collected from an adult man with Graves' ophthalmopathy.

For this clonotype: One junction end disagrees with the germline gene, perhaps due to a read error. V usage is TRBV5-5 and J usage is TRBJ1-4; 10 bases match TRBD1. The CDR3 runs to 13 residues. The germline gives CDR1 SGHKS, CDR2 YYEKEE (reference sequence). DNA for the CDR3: TGCGCCAGCAGCGGGACAGGGGCTGAAAAACTGTTTTTT. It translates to CASSGTGAEKLFF.

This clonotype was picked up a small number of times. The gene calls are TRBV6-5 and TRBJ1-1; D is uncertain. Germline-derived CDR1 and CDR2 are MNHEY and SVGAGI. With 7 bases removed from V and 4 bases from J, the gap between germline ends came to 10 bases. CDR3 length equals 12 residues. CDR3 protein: CASMRAGTEAFF. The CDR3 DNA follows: TGTGCCAGCATGAGGGCCGGCACTGAAGCTTTCTTT.

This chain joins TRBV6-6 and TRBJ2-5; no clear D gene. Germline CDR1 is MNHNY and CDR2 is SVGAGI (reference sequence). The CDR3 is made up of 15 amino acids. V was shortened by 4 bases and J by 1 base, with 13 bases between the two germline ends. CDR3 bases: TGTGCCAGCAGTTTATTGCCCGACGGCCAAGAGACCCAGTACTTC. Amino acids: CASSLLPDGQETQYF.

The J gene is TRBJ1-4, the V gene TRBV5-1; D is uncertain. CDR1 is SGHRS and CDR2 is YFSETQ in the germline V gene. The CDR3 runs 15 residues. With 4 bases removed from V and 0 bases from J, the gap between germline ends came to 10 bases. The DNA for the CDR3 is TGCGCCAGCAGCCTGTACGGTGCAACTAATGAAAAACTGTTTTTT. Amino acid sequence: CASSLYGATNEKLFF. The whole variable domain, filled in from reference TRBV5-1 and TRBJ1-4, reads KAGVTQTPRYLIKTRGQQVTLSCSPISGHRSVSWYQQTPGQGLQFLFEYFSETQRNKGNFPGRFSGRQFSNSRSEMNVSTLELGDSALYLCASSLYGATNEKLFFGSGTQLSVL.

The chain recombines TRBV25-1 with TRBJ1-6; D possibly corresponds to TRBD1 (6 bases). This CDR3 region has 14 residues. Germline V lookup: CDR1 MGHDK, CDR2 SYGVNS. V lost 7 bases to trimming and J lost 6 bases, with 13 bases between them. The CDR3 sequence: CASTITGSNSPLHF. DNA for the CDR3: TGTGCCAGCACGATAACAGGGAGTAATTCACCCCTCCACTTT.

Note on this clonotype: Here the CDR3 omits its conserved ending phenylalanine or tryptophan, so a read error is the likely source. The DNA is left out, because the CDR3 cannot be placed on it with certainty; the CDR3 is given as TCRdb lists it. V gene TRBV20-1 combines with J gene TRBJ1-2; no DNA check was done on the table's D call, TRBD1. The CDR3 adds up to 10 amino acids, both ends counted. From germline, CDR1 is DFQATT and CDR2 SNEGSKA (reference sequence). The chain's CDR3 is CSARDAAGAG.

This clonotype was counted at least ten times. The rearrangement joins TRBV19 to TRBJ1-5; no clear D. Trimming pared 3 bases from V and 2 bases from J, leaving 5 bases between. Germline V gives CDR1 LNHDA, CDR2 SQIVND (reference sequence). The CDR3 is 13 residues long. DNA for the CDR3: TGTGCCAGTAGTATTCGCGGCAATCAGCCCCAGCATTTT. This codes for CASSIRGNQPQHF.

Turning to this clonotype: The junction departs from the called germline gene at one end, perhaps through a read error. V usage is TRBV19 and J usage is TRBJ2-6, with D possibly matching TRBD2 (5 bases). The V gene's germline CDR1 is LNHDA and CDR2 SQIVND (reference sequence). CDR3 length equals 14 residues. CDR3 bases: TGTGCCAGTAGTGTAGAGGGATGGAAGAACACTGAAGCTTTC. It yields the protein CASSVEGWKNTEAF.